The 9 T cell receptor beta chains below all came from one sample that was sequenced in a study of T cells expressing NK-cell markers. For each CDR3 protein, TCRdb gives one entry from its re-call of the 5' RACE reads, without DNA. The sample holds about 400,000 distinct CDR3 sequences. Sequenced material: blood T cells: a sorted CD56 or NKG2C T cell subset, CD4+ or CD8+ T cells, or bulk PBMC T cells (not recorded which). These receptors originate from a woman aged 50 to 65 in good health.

The CDR3 here is CASRIDSYEQYF. The chain recombines TRBV12-3 or TRBV12-4 with TRBJ2-7. The CDR3 runs 12 residues.

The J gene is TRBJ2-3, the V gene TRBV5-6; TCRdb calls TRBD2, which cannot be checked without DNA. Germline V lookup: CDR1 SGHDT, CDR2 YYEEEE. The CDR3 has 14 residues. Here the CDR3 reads CASSWSRTTTTQYF.

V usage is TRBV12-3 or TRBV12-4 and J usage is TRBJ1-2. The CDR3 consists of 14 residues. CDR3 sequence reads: CASSLDGLDYGYTF.

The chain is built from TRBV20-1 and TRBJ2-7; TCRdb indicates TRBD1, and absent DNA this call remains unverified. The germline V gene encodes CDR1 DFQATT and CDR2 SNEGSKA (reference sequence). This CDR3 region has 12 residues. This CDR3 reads CSASPGDQEQYF.

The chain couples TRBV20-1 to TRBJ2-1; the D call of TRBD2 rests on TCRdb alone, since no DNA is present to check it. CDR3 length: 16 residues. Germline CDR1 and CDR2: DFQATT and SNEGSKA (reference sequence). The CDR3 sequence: CSARHQTGRRYNEQFF.

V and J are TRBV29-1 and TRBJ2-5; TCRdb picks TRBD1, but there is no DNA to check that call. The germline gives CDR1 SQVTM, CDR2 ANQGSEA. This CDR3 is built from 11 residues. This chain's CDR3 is CSHRGPGTQYF.

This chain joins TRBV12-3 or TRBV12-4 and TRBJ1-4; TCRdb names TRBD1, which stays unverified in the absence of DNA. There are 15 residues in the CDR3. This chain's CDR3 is CASSIRTGRNEKLFF.

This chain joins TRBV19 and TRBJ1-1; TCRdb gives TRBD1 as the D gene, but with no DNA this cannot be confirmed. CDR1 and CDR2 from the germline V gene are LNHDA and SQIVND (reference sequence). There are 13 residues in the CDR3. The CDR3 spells CASSIQVGGEAFF.

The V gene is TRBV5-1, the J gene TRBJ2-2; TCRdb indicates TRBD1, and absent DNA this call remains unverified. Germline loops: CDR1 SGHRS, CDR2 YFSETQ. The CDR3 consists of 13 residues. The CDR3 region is CASSPPLTGELFF. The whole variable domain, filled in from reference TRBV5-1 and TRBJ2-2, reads KAGVTQTPRYLIKTRGQQVTLSCSPISGHRSVSWYQQTPGQGLQFLFEYFSETQRNKGNFPGRFSGRQFSNSRSEMNVSTLELGDSALYLCASSPPLTGELFFGEGSRLTVL.